These 30 T cell receptor beta chains originate from one sample sequenced in a study of vaccination and CD4 T cells after COVID-19. The treatment: approximately 9-day PBMC culture with coronavirus spike peptide pools or control peptides (ViraFEST assay). According to the study, CD4+ T cells from the unexposed donor were gathered ahead of the COVID-19 pandemic (2011-2018). Sequenced with the Oncomine TCR Beta short-read assay was DNA taken from cultured CD4+ T cells. One entry per CDR3 protein, called by TCRdb with MiXCR from the PCR reads. The table shows about 10,000 distinct CDR3 sequences, with 34% occurring only once. Antigen specificity for these receptors is unknown. Sequencing was performed on CD4+ T cells from blood, cultured in vitro. Receptor source: a human donor in good health.

The rearrangement joins TRBV20-1 to TRBJ2-3; D is possibly TRBD1 or TRBD2 (6 bases each). V was shortened by 6 bases and J by 4 bases, with 11 bases between the two germline ends. The CDR3 totals 12 residues. Germline V CDR1 and CDR2: DFQATT, SNEGSKA (reference sequence). The CDR3 DNA sequence: TGCAGTGCCGAGGGGGGACCAGATACGCAGTATTTT. Its protein product is CSAEGGPDTQYF.

This chain links TRBV30 with TRBJ1-1; 10 nucleotides line up with TRBD1. Germline V CDR1 and CDR2: GTSNPN, SVGIG (reference sequence). V lost 1 base to trimming and J lost 6 bases; unmatched junction nucleotides: 5. This CDR3 is 14 amino acids long. The CDR3 DNA reads as TGTGCCTGGAGTGGACAGGGGGCGAGCTCTGAAGCTTTCTTT. Protein: CAWSGQGASSEAFF.

The chain recombines TRBV5-6 with TRBJ1-2; TRBD1 might be the D (5 bases). Germline assignment: CDR1 SGHDT and CDR2 YYEEEE. V was cut by 4 bases and J by 5 bases, with 15 bases left in between. CDR3 length: 14 amino acids. The CDR3 sequence: CASSGQGNVYGYTF. The DNA for the CDR3 is TGTGCCAGCAGCGGGCAGGGAAATGTATATGGCTACACCTTC.

This clonotype was found a few times. The V gene is TRBV2, the J gene TRBJ2-7, with D uncertain. Germline CDR1 and CDR2: SNHLY and FYNNEI. CDR3 length: 12 residues. Trimming shortened V by 8 bases and J by 2 bases, and 10 bases separated the two germline ends. CDR3 residues: CASSLGTYEQYF. The CDR3 nucleotides read TGTGCCAGCTCTTTGGGGACCTACGAGCAGTACTTC.

The chain carries TRBV12-3 or TRBV12-4 and TRBJ1-5; TRBD1 matches 7 bases. Unmatched junction bases numbered 4, after V lost 5 bases and J lost 3 bases. This CDR3 is 14 amino acids long. CDR3 protein: CASSLGQANQPQHF. The CDR3 bases are TGTGCCAGCAGTCTAGGACAGGCCAATCAGCCCCAGCATTTT.

This chain links TRBV20-1 with TRBJ2-7, with TRBD1 matching 7 bases. Germline loops: CDR1 DFQATT, CDR2 SNEGSKA (reference sequence). This CDR3 region has 14 residues. After removal of 0 bases from V and 2 bases from J, the junction contained 4 bases not matched to a gene. The CDR3 region is CSARDPQGAYEQYF. The CDR3 DNA is TGCAGTGCTAGAGATCCTCAGGGGGCCTACGAGCAGTACTTC.

The chain joins TRBV20-1 to TRBJ1-3; TRBD1 might be the D (6 bases). Deletions cut 5 bases from V and 0 bases from J, with 11 bases between. Germline V lookup: CDR1 DFQATT, CDR2 SNEGSKA (reference sequence). The CDR3 is made up of 14 amino acids. As DNA, the CDR3 is TGCAGTGCTGAAAACAGGGACTCTGGAAACACCATATATTTT. As protein: CSAENRDSGNTIYF.

The V and J genes are TRBV5-1 and TRBJ1-1; the D is unclear. Germline V gene lookup returns CDR1 SGHRS and CDR2 YFSETQ. V lost 7 bases, J lost 4 bases, and 8 bases lay in between. The CDR3 consists of 11 residues. The DNA of the CDR3 is TGCGCCAGCCTAACTTCCACTGAAGCTTTCTTT. Translation gives CASLTSTEAFF.

The sample holds a few counts of this clonotype. The J gene is TRBJ1-1, the V gene TRBV7-9, with D perhaps matching TRBD1 (6 bases). CDR3 size: 18 residues. The V gene's germline CDR1 is SEHNR and CDR2 FQNEAQ (reference sequence). V gave up 1 base and J gave up 3 bases, with 21 bases separating them. In DNA form, the CDR3 reads TGTGCCAGCAGCTTAGAACAGGGCATCGGCGGGGGGGACACTGAAGCTTTCTTT. This gives the protein CASSLEQGIGGGDTEAFF.

The V and J genes are TRBV11-2 and TRBJ2-5; 8 bases align to TRBD2. J lost 5 bases, V lost 5 bases, and 10 bases had no gene match. The CDR3 is made up of 15 amino acids. The germline gives CDR1 SGHAT, CDR2 FQNNGV. The CDR3 sequence: CASSGRAGVEETQYF. CDR3 coding DNA: TGTGCCAGCAGCGGCCGAGCGGGGGTTGAGGAGACCCAGTACTTC. Filled out from reference TRBV11-2 and TRBJ2-5, the complete variable domain reads EAGVAQSPRYKIIEKRQSVAFWCNPISGHATLYWYQQILGQGPKLLIQFQNNGVVDDSQLPKDRFSAERLKGVDSTLKIQPAKLEDSAVYLCASSGRAGVEETQYFGPGTRLLVL.

This clonotype showed up just a few times. The chain joins TRBV11-2 to TRBJ2-1; D gene uncertain. V was clipped by 1 base and J by 8 bases, with 6 bases between them. Germline loops: CDR1 SGHAT, CDR2 FQNNGV. The CDR3 sequence is 12 residues long. CDR3 in amino acids: CASSLVTHEQFF. DNA of the CDR3: TGTGCCAGCAGCTTAGTCACCCATGAGCAGTTCTTC.

In this sample, this clonotype turned up a few times. The rearrangement uses TRBV7-3 and TRBJ2-1, with 7 positions matching TRBD1. CDR3 size: 14 residues. Germline CDR1 SGHTA, CDR2 FQGTGA. The trim removed 5 bases at V and 7 bases at J, leaving 8 bases unmatched. DNA of the CDR3: TGTGCCAGCAGCCCCTCAGGGGGTGGGAATGAGCAGTTCTTC. Residues: CASSPSGGGNEQFF.

This clonotype was recorded a few times. This sequence joins TRBV7-3 and TRBJ2-1, with 8 bases matching TRBD2. The CDR3 consists of 18 residues. Germline CDR1 is SGHTA and CDR2 is FQGTGA. With V trimmed by 4 bases and J by 1 base, 12 bases remained unmatched. The DNA for the CDR3 is TGTGCCAGCAGCTCCGTGGGGCCAGCGGGGGTTTCCTACAATGAGCAGTTCTTC. This sequence encodes CASSSVGPAGVSYNEQFF.

The genes are TRBV19 and TRBJ1-2; D is uncertain. This CDR3 is built from 12 residues. Germline V gene sequence: CDR1 LNHDA, CDR2 SQIVND (reference sequence). Trimming shortened V by 4 bases and J by 3 bases, and 6 bases separated the two germline ends. The DNA of the CDR3 is TGTGCCAGTAGTAAGGCTTACTATGGCTACACCTTC. It translates to CASSKAYYGYTF. Filled out from reference TRBV19 and TRBJ1-2, the complete variable domain reads DGGITQSPKYLFRKEGQNVTLSCEQNLNHDAMYWYRQDPGQGLRLIYYSQIVNDFQKGDIAEGYSVSREKKESFPLTVTSAQKNPTAFYLCASSKAYYGYTFGSGTRLTVV.

This clonotype was observed a handful of times. The rearrangement uses TRBV6-1 and TRBJ1-1; D is possibly TRBD1 (5 bases). Germline loops: CDR1 MNHNS, CDR2 SASEGT. V lost 3 bases and J 8 bases, leaving 10 bases between the germline ends. This CDR3 contains 12 residues. The CDR3 coding sequence is TGTGCCAGCAGTGAGTCAGGGTCAGAAGCTTTCTTT. Its translation is CASSESGSEAFF.

J is TRBJ1-5 and V is TRBV5-8; D may be TRBD1 (5 bases). Germline values: CDR1 SGHTS, CDR2 YDEGEE. The CDR3 runs 15 residues. Trimming took 0 bases from V and 6 from J, leaving 13 bases between them. CDR3: CASSLGQGVGQPQHF. The CDR3 DNA is TGTGCCAGCAGCTTGGGGCAGGGCGTTGGTCAGCCCCAGCATTTT.

This sequence joins TRBV2 and TRBJ2-2; D not certain. The germline gives CDR1 SNHLY, CDR2 FYNNEI. The CDR3 runs to 13 residues. Trimming left V 4 bases short and J 2 bases short, with 5 bases between. Here the CDR3 DNA reads TGTGCCAGCAGTGGTCTAAACACCGGGGAGCTGTTTTTT. It translates to CASSGLNTGELFF.

The rearrangement links TRBV12-3 or TRBV12-4 to TRBJ1-2, with TRBD1 identical over 9 bases. The CDR3 length is 14 residues. With V trimmed by 6 bases and J by 7 bases, 9 bases remained unmatched. The CDR3 DNA reads TGTGCCAGCAGCCTAACAGGGGGCGTTCGTGGCTACACCTTC. Translated: CASSLTGGVRGYTF.

The J gene is TRBJ2-2, the V gene TRBV7-3; D gene unclear. CDR3 length: 13 residues. Germline CDR1 is SGHTA and CDR2 is FQGTGA. Between the trimmed V and J ends, which lost 5 bases and 6 bases, there was a span of 10 bases. The CDR3 coding sequence is TGTGCCAGCAGCCCGCACTCAGCCGGGGAGCTGTTTTTT. Its protein product is CASSPHSAGELFF.

This sequence joins TRBV6-1 and TRBJ2-7; 7 bases map to TRBD1. Germline CDR1 reads MNHNS; CDR2 reads SASEGT. This CDR3 comprises 12 residues. V lost 5 bases to trimming and J lost 5 bases; unmatched junction nucleotides: 3. The CDR3 region has the DNA TGTGCCAGCAGTACAACAGGGGACGAGCAGTACTTC. Translation: CASSTTGDEQYF.

This clonotype was found a few times. V is TRBV6-1 and J is TRBJ1-6; D is uncertain. The CDR3 extends over 16 amino acids. Trimming removed 6 bases at V and 8 bases at J, with 20 bases between. CDR1 and CDR2 (germline): MNHNS, SASEGT. CDR3 sequence: CASSSASAGFHSPLHF. Written as DNA, the CDR3 is TGTGCCAGCAGCTCTGCTTCGGCAGGCTTTCATTCACCCCTCCACTTT.

This clonotype was counted a few times. This chain uses TRBV7-9 with TRBJ1-5; D ambiguous. V lost 3 bases and J 4 bases, leaving 10 bases between the germline ends. The CDR3 runs 14 residues. Looked up from germline, CDR1 is SEHNR and CDR2 is FQNEAQ (reference sequence). The CDR3 reads CASSFTGGNQPQHF. The CDR3 DNA reads TGTGCCAGCAGCTTCACCGGAGGGAATCAGCCCCAGCATTTT.

This clonotype occurred a few times. The CDR3, as DNA: TGTGCCAGCAGTCCAGGGAGCCTAGGGACTGAAGCTTTCTTT. It encodes CASSPGSLGTEAFF. The chain employs TRBV27 and TRBJ1-1; D is possibly TRBD1 (5 bases). Germline assignment: CDR1 MNHEY and CDR2 SMNVEV (reference sequence). This CDR3 spans 14 amino acids. V lost 5 bases to trimming and J lost 5 bases, with 15 bases between them.

This sequence joins TRBV7-9 and TRBJ2-1; 7 positions agree with TRBD1. V was pared by 3 bases and J by 4 bases, with 3 bases of the junction left unmatched. Germline V CDR1 and CDR2: SEHNR, FQNEAQ (reference sequence). This CDR3 region has 14 residues. As DNA, the CDR3 is TGTGCCAGCAGCTTGTCGGGACAGTACAATGAGCAGTTCTTC. Protein product: CASSLSGQYNEQFF.

This sequence joins TRBV29-1 and TRBJ2-7; D assignment may be TRBD1 or TRBD2 (5 bases each). CDR3 length: 12 amino acids. Germline loops: CDR1 SQVTM, CDR2 ANQGSEA. Trimming pared 7 bases from V and 4 bases from J, leaving 14 bases between. CDR3 loop: CSARDGLYEQYF. CDR3 in DNA: TGCAGCGCCCGGGACGGATTATACGAGCAGTACTTC.

This clonotype was counted only a few times. CDR3 nucleotide sequence: TGCGGCCGCAGGGGGGTTAACGCTGAAGCTTTCTTT. It is translated as CGRRGVNAEAFF. V and J are TRBV20-1 and TRBJ1-1, with TRBD1 matching over 7 bases. There are 12 residues in the CDR3. CDR1 and CDR2 from the germline V gene are DFQATT and SNEGSKA (reference sequence).

The gene calls are TRBV6-1 and TRBJ2-7; D may correspond to TRBD1 or TRBD2 (7 bases each). The CDR3 totals 15 residues. Trimming left V 4 bases short and J 2 bases short, with 15 bases between. Germline V lookup: CDR1 MNHNS, CDR2 SASEGT. The CDR3 spells CASSAQGGHTYEQYF. The CDR3 DNA follows: TGTGCCAGCAGTGCCCAGGGGGGGCACACCTACGAGCAGTACTTC.

This clonotype was detected only once. The chain joins TRBV7-9 to TRBJ2-7; unclear D gene. The V and J ends lost 5 bases and 7 bases respectively, with 18 bases between them. Germline V CDR1 and CDR2: SEHNR, FQNEAQ (reference sequence). The CDR3 runs 14 residues. The CDR3 is CASSPREVNLEQYF. CDR3 coding DNA: TGTGCCAGCAGCCCTCGCGAGGTCAATTTGGAGCAGTACTTC.

This clonotype was picked up a small number of times. The gene calls are TRBV6-1 and TRBJ2-5; D gene unclear. The V gene's germline CDR1 is MNHNS and CDR2 SASEGT. The V end lost 10 bases, the J end lost 5 bases, and 17 bases lay between the germline ends. CDR3 size: 13 residues. The CDR3 region has the DNA TGTGCCACCCTACCGAGGAGTGCGGAGACCCAGTACTTC. It encodes CATLPRSAETQYF.

The chain couples TRBV1 to TRBJ1-5; the table's D call TRBD1 went unverified against the DNA. TRBV1 is labeled a pseudogene. The CDR3 is 15 residues long. The CDR3, as DNA: TGCACCAGCAGCCAAGACGGGACAACCCCTCAAGCCCAGCATTTT. Protein sequence: CTSSQDGTTPQAQHF.